This T cell receptor (beta chain) was sequenced in a study of blood T cell repertoires in COVID-19. The overall study: Both acute and convalescent COVID-19 samples were obtained from the United States, Italy and Spain.

As processed by the authors: Researchers report that nucleated cell counts were estimated from reference gene primer amplification. Using immunoSEQ multiplex PCR, the repertoire was profiled, and TCRdb retains in-frame clones only, with some absent. V, J and clone size were drawn from that table, and D and trimming were deduced from the DNA. The repertoire holds approximately 41,000 clones, with roughly four fifths as singletons. CDR1 is MNHEY, CDR2 SVGEGT, per germline. V was clipped by 6 bases and J by 3 bases, with 14 bases between them. This CDR3 has 15 residues. This receptor was obtained from a woman of 80 years or more with acute or convalescent COVID-19. Sequenced material: peripheral blood. The chain employs TRBV6-2 or TRBV6-3 and TRBJ2-2; D is possibly TRBD1 (5 bases). The CDR3 reads CASSPSQGDTGELFF. The CDR3 coding sequence is TGTGCCAGCAGCCCGTCCCAGGGTGACACCGGGGAGCTGTTTTTT.